A selection of T cell receptor beta chains follows, all from one sample in a study of T-cell memory formation after mild COVID-19. A single record per CDR3 protein comes from TCRdb applying MiXCR to the 5' RACE reads. Here the sample spans 280,000 or so distinct CDR3 sequences, 15% to 20% being singletons. The sequenced sample consisted of PBMCs or a T cell subset sorted from them (not recorded which). These receptors originate from a young man who had mild COVID-19 (a few samples of this study predate the infection). Cell type and time point are not known. CDR3s include the opening cysteine and the closing phenylalanine or tryptophan. A D gene is named only where the DNA matches it firmly. Size values are once, few and many counts, or a class for expanded clones, and some rows have none.

D	V	size	J	DNA	CDR3
-	TRBV29-1	-	TRBJ1-4	TGCAGCGTGCGGACTAATGAAAAACTGTTTTTT	CSVRTNEKLFF
-	TRBV6-6	few	TRBJ2-1	TGTGCCAGCAGCTCCTTTGGACCCCAAGACAATGAGCAGTTCTTC	CASSSFGPQDNEQFF
-	TRBV27	few	TRBJ1-6	TGTGCCAGGATTCTGGGGCGGTTTGTTTCACCCCTCCACTTT	CARILGRFVSPLHF
TRBD1	TRBV6-2/TRBV6-3	few	TRBJ1-5	TGTGCCAGCAGTAAATTCGGGACAGGGGGGCGGCCCCAGCATTTT	CASSKFGTGGRPQHF
TRBD1	TRBV7-2	-	TRBJ2-7	TGTGCCAGCAGCTCGATCGACAGGGCCTACGAGCAGTACTTC	CASSSIDRAYEQYF
-	TRBV4-1	few	TRBJ2-2	TGCGCCAGCAGCCAAGCAGGGGCTAGCCCCGGGGAGCTGTTTTTT	CASSQAGASPGELFF
TRBD1	TRBV12-3/TRBV12-4	many	TRBJ1-6	TGTGCCAGCACCGGACAAAACGGACAGGGGAATTCACCCCTCCACTTT	CASTGQNGQGNSPLHF
-	TRBV5-1	-	TRBJ1-1	TGCGCCAGCAGCTTGAACAGCCAAGGGACTGAAGCTTTCTTT	CASSLNSQGTEAFF
-	TRBV27	once	TRBJ2-1	TGTGCCAGCAGCGCGACGTGGGGCTCCTACAATGAGCAGTTCTTC	CASSATWGSYNEQFF
TRBD2	TRBV7-8	-	TRBJ2-7	TGTGCCAGCAGCTTAGAGTGGGAGGGGCTCTACGAGCAGTACTTC	CASSLEWEGLYEQYF
TRBD1	TRBV20-1	-	TRBJ1-4	TGCAGTGCTAGTTTTATGTGGGGACAGGGGAACGAAAAACTGTTTTTT	CSASFMWGQGNEKLFF
-	TRBV5-8	few	TRBJ1-3	TGTGCCAGCAGCCCCCCGGGAAACACCATATATTTT	CASSPPGNTIYF
-	TRBV7-2	-	TRBJ1-4	TGTGCCAGCAGCTTAGCGCACACTAATGAAAAACTGTTTTTT	CASSLAHTNEKLFF
-	TRBV18	few	TRBJ1-6	TGTGCCAGCTCAACCACGGACGACAGCTTTAATTCACCCCTCCACTTT	CASSTTDDSFNSPLHF
TRBD1	TRBV20-1	-	TRBJ1-2	TGCAGTGCTTATGTCACTCCCGGGACAGCGTATGGCTACACCTTC	CSAYVTPGTAYGYTF
-	TRBV7-9	few	TRBJ1-1	TGTGCCAGCCCGCCCGGGAGCGTGAACACTGAAGCTTTCTTT	CASPPGSVNTEAFF
-	TRBV9	many	TRBJ2-1	TGTGCCAGCAGCGGTGGTACCGTGCGGTCCTACAATGAGCAGTTCTTC	CASSGGTVRSYNEQFF